This TCR beta chain appears in the sequencing data of a study of blood T cell repertoires in COVID-19. CDR3 length: 17 residues. Germline trimming cut 0 bases from V and 4 bases from J; bases unmatched to any gene: 11. Germline assignment: CDR1 SGHRS and CDR2 YFSETQ. This table comes from immunoSEQ multiplex PCR, and its TCRdb copy is limited to in-frame clones, with some not included. The data contain roughly 150,000 clones, roughly 82% of them singletons. The specimen was peripheral blood. The sequence was collected from a woman between 50 and 59 years old in a cohort sampled during active or convalescent COVID-19. V and J are TRBV5-1 and TRBJ2-5, with 8 bases identical to TRBD1. CDR3 bases: TGCGCCAGCAGCTTGGGAGGACGCACAGGGGGAACAGAGACCCAGTACTTC. Its protein product is CASSLGGRTGGTETQYF.